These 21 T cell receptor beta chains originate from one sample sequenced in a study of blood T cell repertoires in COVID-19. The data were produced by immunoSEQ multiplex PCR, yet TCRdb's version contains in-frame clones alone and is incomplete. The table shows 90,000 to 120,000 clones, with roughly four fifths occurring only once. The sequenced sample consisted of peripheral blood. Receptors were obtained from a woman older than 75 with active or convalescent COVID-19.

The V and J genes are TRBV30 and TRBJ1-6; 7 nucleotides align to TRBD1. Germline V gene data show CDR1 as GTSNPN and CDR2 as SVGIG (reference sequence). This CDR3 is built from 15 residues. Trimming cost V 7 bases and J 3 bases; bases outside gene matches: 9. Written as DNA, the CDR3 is TGTGCCTTCCCGTTAAGGGACAGCTATAATTCACCCCTCCACTTT. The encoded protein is CAFPLRDSYNSPLHF.

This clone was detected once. CDR3 amino acids: CATSRDRGANTGELFF. CDR3 sequence (DNA): TGTGCCACCAGCAGAGATCGGGGGGCGAACACCGGGGAGCTGTTTTTT. The chain uses TRBV15 and TRBJ2-2; 7 positions agree with TRBD2. The CDR3 runs to 16 residues. CDR1 LNHNV and CDR2 YYDKDF come from the germline V gene (reference sequence). V shed 0 bases, J shed 0 bases, and the junction held 1 base outside the gene matches.

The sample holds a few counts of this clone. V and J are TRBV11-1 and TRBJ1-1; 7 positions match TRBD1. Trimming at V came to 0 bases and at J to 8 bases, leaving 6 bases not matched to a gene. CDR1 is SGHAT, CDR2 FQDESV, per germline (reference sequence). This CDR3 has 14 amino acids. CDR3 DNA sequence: TGTGCCAGCAGCTTAGCCCAGACAGGGAAGGAAGCTTTCTTT. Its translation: CASSLAQTGKEAFF.

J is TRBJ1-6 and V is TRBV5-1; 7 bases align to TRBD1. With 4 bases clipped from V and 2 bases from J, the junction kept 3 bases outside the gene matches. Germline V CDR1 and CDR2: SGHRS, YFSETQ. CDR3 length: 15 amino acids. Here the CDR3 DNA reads TGCGCCAGCAGCGAAACAGGGGCCTATAATTCACCCCTCCACTTT. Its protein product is CASSETGAYNSPLHF.

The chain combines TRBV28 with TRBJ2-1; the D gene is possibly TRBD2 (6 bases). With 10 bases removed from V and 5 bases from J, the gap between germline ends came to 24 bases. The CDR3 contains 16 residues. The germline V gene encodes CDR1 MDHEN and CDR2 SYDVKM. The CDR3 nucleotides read TGTGCCACCGGGCCCCGAGCGGGCAGTGGGAACAATGAGCAGTTCTTC. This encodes CATGPRAGSGNNEQFF.

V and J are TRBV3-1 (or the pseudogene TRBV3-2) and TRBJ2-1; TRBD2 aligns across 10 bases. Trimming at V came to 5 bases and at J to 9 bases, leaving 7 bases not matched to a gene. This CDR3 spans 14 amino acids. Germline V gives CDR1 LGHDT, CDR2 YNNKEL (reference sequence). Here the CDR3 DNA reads TGTGCCAGCAGCAGGGCTAGCGGGAGCGGTGAGCAGTTCTTC. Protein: CASSRASGSGEQFF.

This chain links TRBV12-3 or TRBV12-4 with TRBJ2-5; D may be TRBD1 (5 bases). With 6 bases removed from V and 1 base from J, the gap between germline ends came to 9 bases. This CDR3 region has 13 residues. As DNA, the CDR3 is TGTGCCAGCAGCCGACAGACCCAAGAGACCCAGTACTTC. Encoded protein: CASSRQTQETQYF.

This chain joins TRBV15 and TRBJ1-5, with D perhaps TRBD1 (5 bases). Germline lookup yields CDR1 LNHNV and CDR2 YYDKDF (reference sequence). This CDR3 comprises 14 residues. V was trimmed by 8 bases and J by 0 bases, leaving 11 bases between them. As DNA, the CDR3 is TGTGCCACCGGCGGGGGGAATAGCAATCAGCCCCAGCATTTT. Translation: CATGGGNSNQPQHF.

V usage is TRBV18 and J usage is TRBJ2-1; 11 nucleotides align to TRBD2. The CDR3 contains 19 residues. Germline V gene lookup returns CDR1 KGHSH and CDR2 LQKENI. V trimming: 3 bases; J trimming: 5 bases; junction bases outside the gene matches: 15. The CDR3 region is CASSPGPTTSGGSDNEQFF. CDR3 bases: TGTGCCAGCTCACCGGGACCGACTACTAGCGGGGGTTCCGACAATGAGCAGTTCTTC.

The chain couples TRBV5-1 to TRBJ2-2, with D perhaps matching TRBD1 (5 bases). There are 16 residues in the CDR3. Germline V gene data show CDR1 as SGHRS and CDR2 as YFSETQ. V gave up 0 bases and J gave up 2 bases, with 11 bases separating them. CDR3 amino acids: CASSLGSGFNTGELFF. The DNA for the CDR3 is TGCGCCAGCAGCTTGGGGTCAGGGTTTAACACCGGGGAGCTGTTTTTT.

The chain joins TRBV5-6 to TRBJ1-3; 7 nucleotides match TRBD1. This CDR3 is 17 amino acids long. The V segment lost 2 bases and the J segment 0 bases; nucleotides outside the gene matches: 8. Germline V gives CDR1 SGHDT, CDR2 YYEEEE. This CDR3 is CASSFPRTGASGNTIYF. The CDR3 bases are TGTGCCAGCAGCTTTCCTAGGACAGGAGCCTCTGGAAACACCATATATTTT.

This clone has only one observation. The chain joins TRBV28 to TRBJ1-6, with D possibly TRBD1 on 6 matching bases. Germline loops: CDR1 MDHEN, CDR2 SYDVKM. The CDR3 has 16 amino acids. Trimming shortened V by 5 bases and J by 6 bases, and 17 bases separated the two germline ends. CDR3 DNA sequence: TGTGCCAGCAGTACAAGGACGGTGGGGGCTAATTCACCCCTCCACTTT. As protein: CASSTRTVGANSPLHF.

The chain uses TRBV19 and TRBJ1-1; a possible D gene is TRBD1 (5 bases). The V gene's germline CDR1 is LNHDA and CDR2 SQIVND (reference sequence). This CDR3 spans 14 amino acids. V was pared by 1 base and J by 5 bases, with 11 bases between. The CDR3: CASSIVGGATEAFF. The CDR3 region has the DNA TGTGCCAGTAGTATAGTCGGGGGAGCGACTGAAGCTTTCTTT.

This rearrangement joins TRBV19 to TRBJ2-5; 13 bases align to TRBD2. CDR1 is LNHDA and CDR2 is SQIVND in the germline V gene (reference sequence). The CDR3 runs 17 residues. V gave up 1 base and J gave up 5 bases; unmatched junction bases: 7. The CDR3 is CASSIGLAGGTGETQYF. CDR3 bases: TGTGCCAGTAGTATAGGACTAGCGGGGGGCACGGGGGAGACCCAGTACTTC.

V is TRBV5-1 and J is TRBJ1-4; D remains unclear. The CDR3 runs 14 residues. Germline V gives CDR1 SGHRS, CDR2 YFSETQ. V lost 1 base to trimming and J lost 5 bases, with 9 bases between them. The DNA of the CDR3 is TGCGCCAGCAGCTTGAGATGGCCGAATGAAAAACTGTTTTTT. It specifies CASSLRWPNEKLFF. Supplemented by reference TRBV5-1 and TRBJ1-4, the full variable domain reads KAGVTQTPRYLIKTRGQQVTLSCSPISGHRSVSWYQQTPGQGLQFLFEYFSETQRNKGNFPGRFSGRQFSNSRSEMNVSTLELGDSALYLCASSLRWPNEKLFFGSGTQLSVL.

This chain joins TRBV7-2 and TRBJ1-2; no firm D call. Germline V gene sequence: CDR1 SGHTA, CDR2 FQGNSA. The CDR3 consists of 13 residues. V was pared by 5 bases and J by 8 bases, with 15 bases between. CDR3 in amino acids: CASSPPQGRGYTF. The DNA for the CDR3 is TGTGCCAGCAGCCCACCTCAAGGGAGGGGCTACACCTTC.

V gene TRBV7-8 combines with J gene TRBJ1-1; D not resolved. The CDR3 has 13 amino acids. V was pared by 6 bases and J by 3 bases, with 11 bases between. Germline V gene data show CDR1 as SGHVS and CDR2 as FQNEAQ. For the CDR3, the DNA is TGTGCCAGCAGTGTCGGGTTCGACACTGAAGCTTTCTTT. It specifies CASSVGFDTEAFF. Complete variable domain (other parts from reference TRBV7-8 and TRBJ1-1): GAGVSQSPRYKVAKRGQDVALRCDPISGHVSLFWYQQALGQGPEFLTYFQNEAQLDKSGLPSDRFFAERPEGSVSTLKIQRTQQEDSAVYLCASSVGFDTEAFFGQGTRLTVV.

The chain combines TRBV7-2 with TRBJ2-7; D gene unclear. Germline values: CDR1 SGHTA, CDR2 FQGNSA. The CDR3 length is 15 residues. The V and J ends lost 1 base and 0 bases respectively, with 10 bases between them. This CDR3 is CASSLGFSRSYEQYF. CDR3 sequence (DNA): TGTGCCAGCAGCTTAGGGTTTAGTCGCTCCTACGAGCAGTACTTC.

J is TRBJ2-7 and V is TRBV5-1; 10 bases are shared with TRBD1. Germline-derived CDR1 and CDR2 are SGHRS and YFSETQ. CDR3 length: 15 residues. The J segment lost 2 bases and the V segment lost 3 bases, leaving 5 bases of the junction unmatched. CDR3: CASSSPGQGTYEQYF. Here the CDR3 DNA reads TGCGCCAGCAGCTCCCCGGGACAGGGGACCTACGAGCAGTACTTC.

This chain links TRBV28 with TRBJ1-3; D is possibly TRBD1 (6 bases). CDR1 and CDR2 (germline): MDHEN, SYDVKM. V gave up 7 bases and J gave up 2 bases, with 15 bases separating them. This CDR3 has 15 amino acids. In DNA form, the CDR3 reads TGTGCCAGCATCAAAAGGGGGTACACTGGAAACACCATATATTTT. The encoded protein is CASIKRGYTGNTIYF.

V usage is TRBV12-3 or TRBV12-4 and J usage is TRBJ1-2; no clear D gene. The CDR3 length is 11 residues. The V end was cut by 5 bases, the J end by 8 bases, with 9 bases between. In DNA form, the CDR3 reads TGTGCCAGCAGTAATATCGGGGGCTACACCTTC. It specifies CASSNIGGYTF.